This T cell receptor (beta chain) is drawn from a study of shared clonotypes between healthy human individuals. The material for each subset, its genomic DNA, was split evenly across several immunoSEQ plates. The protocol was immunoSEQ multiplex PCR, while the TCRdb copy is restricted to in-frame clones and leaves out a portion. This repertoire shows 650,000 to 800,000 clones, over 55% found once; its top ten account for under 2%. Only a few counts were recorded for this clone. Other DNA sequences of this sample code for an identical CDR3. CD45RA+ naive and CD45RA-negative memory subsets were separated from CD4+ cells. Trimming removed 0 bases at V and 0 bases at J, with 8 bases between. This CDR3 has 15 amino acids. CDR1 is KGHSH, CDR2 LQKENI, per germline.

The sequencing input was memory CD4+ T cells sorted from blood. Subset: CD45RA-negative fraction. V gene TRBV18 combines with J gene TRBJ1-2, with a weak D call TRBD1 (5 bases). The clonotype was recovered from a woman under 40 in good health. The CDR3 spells CASSPPGTTNYGYTF. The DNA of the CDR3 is TGTGCCAGCTCACCACCTGGGACTACTAACTATGGCTACACCTTC.